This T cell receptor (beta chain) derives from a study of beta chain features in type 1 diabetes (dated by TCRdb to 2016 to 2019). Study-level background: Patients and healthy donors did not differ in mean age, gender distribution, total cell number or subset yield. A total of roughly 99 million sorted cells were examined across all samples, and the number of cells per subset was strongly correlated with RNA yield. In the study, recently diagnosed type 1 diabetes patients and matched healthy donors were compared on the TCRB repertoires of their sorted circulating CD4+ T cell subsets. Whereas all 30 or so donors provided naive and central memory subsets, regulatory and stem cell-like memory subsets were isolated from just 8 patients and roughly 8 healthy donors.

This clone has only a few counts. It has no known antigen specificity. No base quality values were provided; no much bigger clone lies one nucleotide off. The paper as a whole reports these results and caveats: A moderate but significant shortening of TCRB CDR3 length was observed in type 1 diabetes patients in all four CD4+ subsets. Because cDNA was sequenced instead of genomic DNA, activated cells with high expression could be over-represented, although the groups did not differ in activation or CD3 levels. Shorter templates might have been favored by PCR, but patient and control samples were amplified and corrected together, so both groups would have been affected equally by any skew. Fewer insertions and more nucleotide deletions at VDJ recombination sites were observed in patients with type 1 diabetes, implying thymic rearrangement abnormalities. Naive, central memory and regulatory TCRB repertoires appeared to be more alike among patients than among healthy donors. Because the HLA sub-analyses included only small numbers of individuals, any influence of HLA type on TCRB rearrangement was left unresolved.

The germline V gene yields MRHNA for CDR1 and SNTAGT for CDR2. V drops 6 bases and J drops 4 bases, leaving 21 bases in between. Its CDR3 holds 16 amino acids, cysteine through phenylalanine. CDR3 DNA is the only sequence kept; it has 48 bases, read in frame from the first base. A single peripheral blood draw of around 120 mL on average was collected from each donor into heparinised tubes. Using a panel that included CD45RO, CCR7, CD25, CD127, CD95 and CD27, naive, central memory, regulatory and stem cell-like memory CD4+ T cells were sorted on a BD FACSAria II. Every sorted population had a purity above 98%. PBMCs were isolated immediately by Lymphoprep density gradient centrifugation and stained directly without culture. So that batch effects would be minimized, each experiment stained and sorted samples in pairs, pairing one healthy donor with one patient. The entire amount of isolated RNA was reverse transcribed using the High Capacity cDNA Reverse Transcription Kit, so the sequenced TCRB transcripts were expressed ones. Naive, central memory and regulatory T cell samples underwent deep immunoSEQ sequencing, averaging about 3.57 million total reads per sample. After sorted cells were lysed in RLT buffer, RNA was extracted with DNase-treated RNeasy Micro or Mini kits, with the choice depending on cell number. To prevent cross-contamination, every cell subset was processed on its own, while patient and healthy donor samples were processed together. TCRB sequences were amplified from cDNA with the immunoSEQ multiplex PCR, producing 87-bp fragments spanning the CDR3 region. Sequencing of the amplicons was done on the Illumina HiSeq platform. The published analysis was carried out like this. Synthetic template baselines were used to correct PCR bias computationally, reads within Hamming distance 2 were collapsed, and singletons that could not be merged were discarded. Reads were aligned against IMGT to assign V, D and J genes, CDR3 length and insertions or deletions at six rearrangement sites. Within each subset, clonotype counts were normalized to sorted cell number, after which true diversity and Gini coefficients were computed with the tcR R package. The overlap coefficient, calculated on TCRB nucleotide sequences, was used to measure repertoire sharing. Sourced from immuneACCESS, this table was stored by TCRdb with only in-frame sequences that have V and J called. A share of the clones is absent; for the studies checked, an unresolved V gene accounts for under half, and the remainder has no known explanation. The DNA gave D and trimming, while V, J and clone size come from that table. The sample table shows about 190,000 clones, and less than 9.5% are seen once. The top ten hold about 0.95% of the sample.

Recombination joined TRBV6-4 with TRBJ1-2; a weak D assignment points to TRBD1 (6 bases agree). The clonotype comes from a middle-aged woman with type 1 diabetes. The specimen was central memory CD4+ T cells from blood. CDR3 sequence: CASSQTMDSASYGYTF. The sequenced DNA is TGTGCCAGCAGCCAAACCATGGACAGCGCTAGCTATGGCTACACCTTC.